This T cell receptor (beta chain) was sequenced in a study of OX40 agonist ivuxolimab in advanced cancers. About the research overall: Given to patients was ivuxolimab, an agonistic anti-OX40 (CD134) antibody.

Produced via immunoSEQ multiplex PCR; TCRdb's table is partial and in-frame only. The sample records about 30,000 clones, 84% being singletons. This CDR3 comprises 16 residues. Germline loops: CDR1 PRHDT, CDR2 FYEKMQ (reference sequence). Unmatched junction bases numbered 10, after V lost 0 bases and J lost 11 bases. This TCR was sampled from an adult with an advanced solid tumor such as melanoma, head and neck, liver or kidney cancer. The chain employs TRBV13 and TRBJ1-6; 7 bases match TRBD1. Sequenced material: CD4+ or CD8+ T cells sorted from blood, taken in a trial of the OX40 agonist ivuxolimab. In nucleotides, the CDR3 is TGTGCCAGCAGCTTAGGCCTGGGGCAGGGGGATCCACCCCTCCACTTT. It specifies CASSLGLGQGDPPLHF.